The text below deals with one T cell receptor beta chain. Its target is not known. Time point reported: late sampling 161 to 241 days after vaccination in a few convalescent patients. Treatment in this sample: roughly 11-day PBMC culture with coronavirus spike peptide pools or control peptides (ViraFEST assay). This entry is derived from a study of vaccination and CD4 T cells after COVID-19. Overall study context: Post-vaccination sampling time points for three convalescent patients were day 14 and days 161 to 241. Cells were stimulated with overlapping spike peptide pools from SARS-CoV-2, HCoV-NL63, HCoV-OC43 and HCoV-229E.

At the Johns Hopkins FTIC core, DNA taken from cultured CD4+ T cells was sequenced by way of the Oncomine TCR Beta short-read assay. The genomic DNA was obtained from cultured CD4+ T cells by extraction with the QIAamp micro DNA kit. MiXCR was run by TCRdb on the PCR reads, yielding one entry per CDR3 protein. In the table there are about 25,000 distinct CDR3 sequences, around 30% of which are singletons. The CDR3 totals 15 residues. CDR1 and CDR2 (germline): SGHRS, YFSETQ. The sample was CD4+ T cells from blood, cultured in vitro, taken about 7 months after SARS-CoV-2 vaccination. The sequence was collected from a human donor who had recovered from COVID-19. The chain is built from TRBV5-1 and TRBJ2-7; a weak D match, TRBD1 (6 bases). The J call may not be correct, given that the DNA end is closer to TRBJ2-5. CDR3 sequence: CASSLVRGSEETQYF. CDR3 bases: TGCGCCAGCAGCTTGGTCAGGGGCAGCGAAGAGACCCAGTACTTC.